This TCR beta chain was recovered during a study of cytomegalovirus exposure and HLA in healthy donors. Overall study findings and caveats: Later on, analysis showed that most CMV-associated TCR beta chains appeared to be HLA-restricted. Certain sequence variants were highly shared and formed a cluster, and this cluster was likely a sequencing artifact. A later analysis linked fewer than 20,000 TCR beta sequences to HLA alleles at 0.05 false discovery rate.

13 Jbeta primers and 60 Vbeta primers were used for the PCR. Data came from immunoSEQ multiplex PCR; TCRdb stores just in-frame clones and leaves some out. The table lists approximately 80,000 clones, with approximately 1% in the top ten. Germline loops: CDR1 MNHEY, CDR2 SVGAGI. CDR3 size: 15 residues. The V end lost 0 bases, the J end lost 6 bases, and 14 bases lay between the germline ends. Regarding this clone: The antigen is not known.

Sequenced sample: PBMCs. This chain uses TRBV6-5 with TRBJ1-2; D may be TRBD1 (5 bases). This clonotype was obtained from a woman in her thirties in good health and CMV-seronegative. The chain's CDR3 is CASSYSTGGADGYTF. The CDR3, as DNA: TGTGCCAGCAGTTACTCGACGGGGGGAGCGGATGGCTACACCTTC.